This record looks at one T cell receptor (beta chain) sequence and its context. In this sample, this clonotype turned up a few times. No cognate antigen has been identified for it. No much larger clonotype is one base removed from it; base qualities were not supplied. TCR beta CDR3 regions were amplified from RNA transcripts. The TCR CDR3 was subjected to a first round of RT-PCR using the HTBI primer set and the Qiagen OneStep RT-PCR kit. A second multiplex PCR round built the libraries, followed by size selection and purification. Paired-end sequencing of the libraries was performed with 100 bp reads on an Illumina HiSeq2000. Per the authors' processing: Raw data were processed with SOAPnuke, discarding reads with adapters, uncalled bases, mean Phred below 15, or no exact constant-primer or identifier match. COPE v1.2.5 was used to merge high-quality paired reads, and clonotypes were defined as unique nucleotide sequences. Clonotypes were aligned to IMGT TRBV, TRBD and TRBJ reference segments using MiTCR v1.1. Analysis was restricted to V-J combinations with a frequency above 0.0001, which covered about 99% of repertoires. The TCS score was defined as F50 (clonal expansion) divided by E x V (chaos), with BLOSUM62-based TCRdist calculated between CDR3 peptides within each V-J. Welch's t-statistics and random forest reduced roughly 500 V-J features to 13, which were used in a naive Bayes classifier (R e1071). TCRdb trimmed the raw reads at Q25, called clones with MiXCR and kept productive beta chains. Identical CDR3 protein sequences are pooled into one entry, listed with their most common genes and DNA. TCRdb, not the original authors, processed these V and J calls. Here the sample has around 690,000 distinct CDR3 sequences; roughly a sixth occur a single time. The ten largest clones capture less than 20% of the sample.

The data are from a study of T cells in Graves' hyperthyroidism and ophthalmopathy (dated by TCRdb to the late 2010s). A note on the overall study: Peripheral blood samples were taken at initial diagnosis, before any treatment was given. In several Graves' hyperthyroidism patients, the study also compared T-cell repertoires from thyroid tissue with T-cell repertoires from blood. The roughly 100 discovery patients were divided at random into training and test sets in a 7:3 ratio. After blood sampling, hyperthyroidism patients were treated with methimazole at a starting dose of 30 mg daily, and ophthalmopathy patients were treated with high-dose intravenous methylprednisolone. A discovery cohort of roughly 96 patients, roughly 45 with Graves' ophthalmopathy and fewer than 65 with stable Graves' hyperthyroidism, was used to find distinguishing TCR V-J signatures. Prospective prediction of ophthalmopathy was tested in an independent validation cohort of approximately 18 hyperthyroidism patients and roughly 16 patients who later progressed to ophthalmopathy. The paper describes TCR Vbeta CDR3 sequencing of 135 peripheral blood samples, made up of 43 ophthalmopathy patients, 70 to 80 hyperthyroidism patients and around 17 progressor patients.

Study-level results and caveats: Ophthalmopathy was separated from stable hyperthyroidism by a 13 V-J signature model, with about 88% sensitivity and 81% to 83% specificity obtained in cross-validation and 80%/75% obtained in testing. Sample size was not statistically predetermined, and investigators were not blinded to group allocation. In validation, the model predicted progression to ophthalmopathy with approximately 71% sensitivity and around 72% specificity, a median of around six months before onset. Most expanded thyroid clonotypes (frequency above 0.001) were also found in blood, which suggests that blood repertoires may mirror thyroid immune responses.

Stable Graves' hyperthyroidism was defined as the absence of progression to ophthalmopathy over 18 months of follow-up. Hyperthyroidism patients were newly diagnosed, had a disease duration of under 2 months, and were aged 18 to 65 years. The study excluded patients with uncontrolled infections, other autoimmune diseases, pregnancy or lactation. Diagnoses were established on the basis of clinical symptoms, serum thyroxine and TRAb, thyroid ultrasound, and orbital computed tomography. PBMCs were separated from over 9 ml of fresh peripheral blood using Ficoll-Paque density gradient centrifugation. Total RNA was extracted using Trizol reagent, and RNA quality was assessed on an Agilent 2100 Bioanalyzer. Based on the germline V gene, the CDR1 and CDR2 sequences are ENHRY and SYGVKD. Its CDR3 holds 15 amino acids, cysteine through phenylalanine. CDR3 DNA is the only sequence kept; it has 45 bases, read in frame from the first base. Cut back by 3 bases and 3 bases, the V and J ends lie 12 bases apart.

The specimen was blood. This sequence uses TRBV10-3 and TRBJ2-4, with TRBD2 perhaps the D gene, on 5 matching bases. The TCR comes from a man in his fifties or sixties with Graves' hyperthyroidism. This receptor has the CDR3 CAISDAHRDKNIQYF. Here is the DNA: TGTGCCATCAGTGATGCTCATCGGGACAAAAACATTCAGTACTTC.